This record concerns one T cell receptor beta chain sequence. Its antigen is still unknown. V lost 2 bases to trimming and J lost 10 bases, with 23 bases between them. Germline V gives CDR1 KGHSH, CDR2 LQKENI. This CDR3 has 17 residues. The record originates from a study of CD8+ T cells in alopecia areata. Study at large: Each of the treated patients was given oral tofacitinib, 5 to 10 mg twice daily, for moderate-to-severe alopecia areata. A 6-month period off drug followed tofacitinib, which lasted 6 to 18 months. General study findings and limits: The study also sequences resident alphabeta T cells of normal skin in scalp samples. Elevated clonality characterized lesional scalp relative to normal scalp, particularly in alopecia totalis/universalis.

In each case, RNA was isolated and then reverse transcribed into cDNA as the sequencing template. Only in-frame clones appear in the TCRdb table, and some are missing; sequencing was by immunoSEQ multiplex PCR. The sample holds about 130,000 clones; more than 40% are singletons and the top ten take under 20%. This sample comprised CD8+ T cells sorted from blood, obtained at week 0. V gene TRBV18 combines with J gene TRBJ1-4, with unresolved D. This sequence was found in a human donor with alopecia areata. This chain's CDR3 is CASSPLAVTLGRTKLFF. Here the CDR3 DNA reads TGTGCCAGCTCACCATTGGCCGTTACCCTGGGGAGGACAAAACTGTTTTTT.